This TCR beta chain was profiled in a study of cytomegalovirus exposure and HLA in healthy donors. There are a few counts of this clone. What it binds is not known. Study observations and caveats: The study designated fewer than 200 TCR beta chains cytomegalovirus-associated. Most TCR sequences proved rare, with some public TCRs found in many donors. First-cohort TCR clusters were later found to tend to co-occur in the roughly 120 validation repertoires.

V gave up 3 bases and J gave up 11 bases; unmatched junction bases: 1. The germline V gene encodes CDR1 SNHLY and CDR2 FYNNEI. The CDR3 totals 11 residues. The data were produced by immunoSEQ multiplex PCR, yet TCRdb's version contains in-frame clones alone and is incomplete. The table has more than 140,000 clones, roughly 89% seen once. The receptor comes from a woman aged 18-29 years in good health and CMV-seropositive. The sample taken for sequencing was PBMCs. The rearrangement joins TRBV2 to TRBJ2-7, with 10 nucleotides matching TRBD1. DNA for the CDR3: TGTGCCAGCAGTGAGGACAGGGGGGAGTACTTC. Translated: CASSEDRGEYF.